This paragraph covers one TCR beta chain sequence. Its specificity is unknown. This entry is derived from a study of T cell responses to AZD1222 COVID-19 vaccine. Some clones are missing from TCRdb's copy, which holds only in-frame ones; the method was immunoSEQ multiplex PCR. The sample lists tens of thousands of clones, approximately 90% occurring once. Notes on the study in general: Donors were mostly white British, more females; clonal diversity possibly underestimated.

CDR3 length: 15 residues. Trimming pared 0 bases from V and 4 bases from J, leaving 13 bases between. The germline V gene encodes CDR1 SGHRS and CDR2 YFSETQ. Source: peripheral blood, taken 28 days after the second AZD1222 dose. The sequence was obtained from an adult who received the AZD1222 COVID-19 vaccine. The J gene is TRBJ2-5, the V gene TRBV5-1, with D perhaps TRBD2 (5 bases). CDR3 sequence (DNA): TGCGCCAGCAGCTTGGTGTCTAGCTTAGGAGAGACCCAGTACTTC. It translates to CASSLVSSLGETQYF.